This T cell receptor beta chain was profiled in a study of human T cells and chemical hapten exposure. With V trimmed by 0 bases and J by 2 bases, 10 bases remained unmatched. The CDR3 is 19 amino acids. CDR1 and CDR2 (germline): LNHNV, YYDKDF (reference sequence). Individual cDNA molecules (in the library) carried attached unique molecular identifiers. Original processing notes: A typical sample had some 87,000 TCRs, with about 20,000 to 690,600 overall. TCRdb fed the reads into MiXCR, producing one record per CDR3 protein. The V and J calls, along with clone size, are taken from TCRdb and not from the paper's own processing. Of about 120,000 distinct CDR3 sequences in the sample, approximately 9.3% were seen once. In this sample, this clonotype turned up a few times. It was unfractionated whole blood from which total RNA was extracted.

The rearrangement joins TRBV15 to TRBJ2-3, with 11 bases lining up with TRBD2. This receptor was taken from a human donor in good health. Some clones in this sample may be carry-over from other donors' samples. Sequencing was done on a sample of whole blood. The CDR3 nucleotides are TGTGCCACCAGCAGAGAGCCCCGCTTAGCGGGAGGGCCCACAGATACGCAGTATTTT. It yields the protein CATSREPRLAGGPTDTQYF.